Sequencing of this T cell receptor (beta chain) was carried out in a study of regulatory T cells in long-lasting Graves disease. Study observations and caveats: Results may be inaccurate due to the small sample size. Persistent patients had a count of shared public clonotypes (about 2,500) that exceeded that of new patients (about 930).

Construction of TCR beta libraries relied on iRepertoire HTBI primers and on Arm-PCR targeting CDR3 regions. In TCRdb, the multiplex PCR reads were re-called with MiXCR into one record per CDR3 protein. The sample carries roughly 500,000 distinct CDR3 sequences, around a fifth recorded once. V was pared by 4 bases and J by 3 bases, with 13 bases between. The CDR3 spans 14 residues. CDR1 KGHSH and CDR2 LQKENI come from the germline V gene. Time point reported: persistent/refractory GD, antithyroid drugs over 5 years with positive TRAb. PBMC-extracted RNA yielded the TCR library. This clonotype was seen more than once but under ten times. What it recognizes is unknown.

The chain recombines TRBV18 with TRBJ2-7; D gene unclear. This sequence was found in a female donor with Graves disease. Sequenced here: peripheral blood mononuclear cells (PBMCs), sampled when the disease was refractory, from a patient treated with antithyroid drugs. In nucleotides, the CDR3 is TGTGCCAGCTCACAGGGCGCCCCGGTCTACGAGCAGTACTTC. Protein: CASSQGAPVYEQYF.